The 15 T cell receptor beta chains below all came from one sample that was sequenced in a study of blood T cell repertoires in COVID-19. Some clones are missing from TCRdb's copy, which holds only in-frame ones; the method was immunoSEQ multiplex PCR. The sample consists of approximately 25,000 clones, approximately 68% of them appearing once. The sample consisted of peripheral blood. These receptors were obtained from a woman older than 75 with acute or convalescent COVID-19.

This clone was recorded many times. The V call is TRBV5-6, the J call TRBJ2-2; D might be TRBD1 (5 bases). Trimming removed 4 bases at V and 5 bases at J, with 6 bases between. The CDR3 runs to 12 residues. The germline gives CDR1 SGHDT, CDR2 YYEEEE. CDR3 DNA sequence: TGTGCCAGCAGCCCAGGGACCGGGGAGCTGTTTTTT. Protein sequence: CASSPGTGELFF.

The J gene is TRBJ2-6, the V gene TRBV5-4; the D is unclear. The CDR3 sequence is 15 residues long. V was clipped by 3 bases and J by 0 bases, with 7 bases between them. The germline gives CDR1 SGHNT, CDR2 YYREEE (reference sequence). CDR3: CASSSPGSGANVLTF. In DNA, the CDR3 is TGTGCCAGCAGCTCCCCAGGCTCTGGGGCCAACGTCCTGACTTTC.

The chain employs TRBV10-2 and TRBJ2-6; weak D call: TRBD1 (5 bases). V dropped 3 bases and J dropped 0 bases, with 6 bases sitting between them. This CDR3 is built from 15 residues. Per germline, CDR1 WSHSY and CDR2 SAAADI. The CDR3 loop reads CASSDTGSGANVLTF. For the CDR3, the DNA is TGCGCCAGCAGTGATACAGGCTCTGGGGCCAACGTCCTGACTTTC.

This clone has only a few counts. As DNA, the CDR3 is TGTGCCAGTAGTATAGATTGGACAGGGTTTTTAGATACGCAGTATTTT. Translating gives CASSIDWTGFLDTQYF. The chain couples TRBV19 to TRBJ2-3; 8 positions match TRBD1. V trimming: 0 bases; J trimming: 5 bases; junction bases outside the gene matches: 7. Germline loops: CDR1 LNHDA, CDR2 SQIVND (reference sequence). This CDR3 has 16 amino acids.

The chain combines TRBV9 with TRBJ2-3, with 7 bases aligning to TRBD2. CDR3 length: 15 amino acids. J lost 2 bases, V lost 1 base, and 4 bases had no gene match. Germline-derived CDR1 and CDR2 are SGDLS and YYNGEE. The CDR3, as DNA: TGTGCCAGCAGCGTACAGGGAGGGGCCACAGATACGCAGTATTTT. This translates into CASSVQGGATDTQYF.

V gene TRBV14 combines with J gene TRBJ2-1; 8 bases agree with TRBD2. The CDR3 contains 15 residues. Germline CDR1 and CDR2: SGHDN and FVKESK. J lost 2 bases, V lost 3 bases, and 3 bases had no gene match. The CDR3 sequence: CASSQRGDAYNEQFF. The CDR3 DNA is TGTGCCAGCAGCCAGCGGGGGGACGCCTACAATGAGCAGTTCTTC.

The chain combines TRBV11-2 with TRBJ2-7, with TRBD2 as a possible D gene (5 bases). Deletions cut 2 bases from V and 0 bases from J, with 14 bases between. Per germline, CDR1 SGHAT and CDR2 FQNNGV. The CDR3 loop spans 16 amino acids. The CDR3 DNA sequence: TGTGCCAGCAGCTTATTTCCGCGTGGAGGCTCCTACGAGCAGTACTTC. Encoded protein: CASSLFPRGGSYEQYF.

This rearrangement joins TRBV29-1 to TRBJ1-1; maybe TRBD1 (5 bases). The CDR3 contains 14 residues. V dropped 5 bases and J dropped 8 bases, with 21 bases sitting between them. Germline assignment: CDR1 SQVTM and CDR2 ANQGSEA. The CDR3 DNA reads TGCAGCGTTCCTGGTGGGGCACTTGGGGTCGAAGCTTTCTTT. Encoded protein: CSVPGGALGVEAFF.

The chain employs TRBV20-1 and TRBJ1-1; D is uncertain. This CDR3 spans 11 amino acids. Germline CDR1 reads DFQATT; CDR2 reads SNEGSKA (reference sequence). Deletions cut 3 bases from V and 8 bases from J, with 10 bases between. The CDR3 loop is CSASRGEEAFF. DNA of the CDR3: TGCAGTGCTAGTCGTGGGGAGGAAGCTTTCTTT.

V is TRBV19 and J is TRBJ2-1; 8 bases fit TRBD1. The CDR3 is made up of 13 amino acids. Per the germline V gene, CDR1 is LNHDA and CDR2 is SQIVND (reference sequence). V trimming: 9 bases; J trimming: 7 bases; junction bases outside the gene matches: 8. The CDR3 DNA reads TGTGCCAGCTCGACAGGGGTGGTAAATGAGCAGTTCTTC. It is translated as CASSTGVVNEQFF.

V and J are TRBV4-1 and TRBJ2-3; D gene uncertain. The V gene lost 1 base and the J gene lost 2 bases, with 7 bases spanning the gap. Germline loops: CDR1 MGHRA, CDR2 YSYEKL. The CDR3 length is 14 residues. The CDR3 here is CASSQVQFTDTQYF. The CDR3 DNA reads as TGCGCCAGCAGCCAAGTACAATTCACAGATACGCAGTATTTT.

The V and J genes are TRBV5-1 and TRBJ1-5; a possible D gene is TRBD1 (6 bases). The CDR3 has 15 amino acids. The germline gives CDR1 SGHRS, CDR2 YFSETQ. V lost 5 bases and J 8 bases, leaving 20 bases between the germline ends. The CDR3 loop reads CASRGQPDSGEPQHF. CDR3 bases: TGCGCCAGCAGAGGGCAGCCTGATTCAGGGGAGCCCCAGCATTTT.

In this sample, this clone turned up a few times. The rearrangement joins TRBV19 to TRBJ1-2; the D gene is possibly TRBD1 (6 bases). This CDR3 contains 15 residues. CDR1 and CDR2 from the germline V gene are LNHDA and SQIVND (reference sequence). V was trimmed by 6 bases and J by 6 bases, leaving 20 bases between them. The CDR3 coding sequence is TGTGCCAGTAGCACTCACAGGGCGGTTGGGAATGGCTACACCTTC. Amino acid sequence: CASSTHRAVGNGYTF.

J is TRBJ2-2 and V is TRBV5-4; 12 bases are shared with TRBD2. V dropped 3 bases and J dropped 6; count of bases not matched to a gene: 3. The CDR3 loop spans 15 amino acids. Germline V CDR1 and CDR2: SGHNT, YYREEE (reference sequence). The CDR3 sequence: CASSSSGGASGELFF. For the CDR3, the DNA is TGTGCCAGCAGCTCTAGCGGGGGGGCTTCCGGGGAGCTGTTTTTT.

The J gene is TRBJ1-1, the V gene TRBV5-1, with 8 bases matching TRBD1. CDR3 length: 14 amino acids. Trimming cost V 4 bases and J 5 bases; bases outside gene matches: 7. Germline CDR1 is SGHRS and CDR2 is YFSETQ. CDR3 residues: CASSAQGGRTEAFF. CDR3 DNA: TGCGCCAGCAGCGCACAGGGGGGGCGGACTGAAGCTTTCTTT.